This is a list of T cell receptor beta chains from one sample in a study of blood T cells in healthy people across ages. TCRdb reanalysed the 5' RACE reads using MiXCR and keeps one entry per CDR3 protein. The top ten hold about 16% of the sample, which has 710,000 or so distinct CDR3 sequences, about 32% seen once. Sequenced input: blood. The receptors derive from a woman aged 80 or older in good health. Both conserved end residues are part of each CDR3. The D gene is left open where the match is weak.

J	V	D	CDR3
TRBJ1-2	TRBV6-5	NA	CASTYGLTYGYTF
TRBJ1-2	TRBV28	NA	CASIGQNYGYTF
TRBJ2-5	TRBV7-2	NA	CASSAQWGETQYF
TRBJ2-7	TRBV20-1	TRBD2	CSARDLGRDKSYEQYF
TRBJ2-5	TRBV7-9	NA	CASGALGWETQYF
TRBJ2-3	TRBV7-8	TRBD1	CASSLQGAMRTDTQYF
TRBJ2-2	TRBV7-3	NA	CASSLNTGTTGELFF
TRBJ2-5	TRBV3-1	NA	CASSQEPARREGETQYF
TRBJ1-3	TRBV4-2	NA	CASSLGTPRGGNTIYF
TRBJ1-5	TRBV30	TRBD1	CAWSPQDRGNQPQHF
TRBJ2-2	TRBV9	TRBD1	CASSVLGDSTGELFF
TRBJ2-1	TRBV20-1	TRBD2	CSARGLGGVYNEQFF
TRBJ1-6	TRBV11-3	NA	CASSSSGGESPLHF
TRBJ1-2	TRBV5-1	NA	CASSLWDTNYGYTF
TRBJ2-1	TRBV20-1	TRBD2	CSAGLTSPTDNEQFF
TRBJ2-5	TRBV7-2	TRBD2	CASSSAGGLSYGGQYF
TRBJ2-1	TRBV24-1	NA	CATSDQRGQYNEQFF
TRBJ2-7	TRBV18	TRBD1	CASSLPGGSDEQYF
TRBJ2-1	TRBV12-3/TRBV12-4	TRBD2	CASLKVASGEGNEQFF